Sequencing of this T cell receptor (beta chain) was carried out in a study of blood T cell repertoires in COVID-19 (dated by TCRdb to the early 2020s). For the study in its entirety: The collaborator samples originated in the United States, Italy and Spain and spanned the acute and convalescent phases of COVID-19. The material from the prospective study consisted of cDNA or gDNA derived from T cells, B-cell-depleted T cells, or PBMCs. Subjects who had been exposed to COVID-19, were actively infected with it, or had recovered from it provided the deeply sampled blood TCRbeta repertoires that made up the dataset. A freely available public database, intended as a resource for researchers studying the immune response to SARS-CoV-2, is where the repertoires were released. The samples were drawn from two sources: the first 160 participants of the ongoing ImmuneRACE study, and 950 to 1,500 subjects contributed by 6 global collaborators. The sample metadata nearly always contained a de-identified subject ID, COVID-19 status, age in years and sex. Where available, HLA class I and class II types were taken from metadata supplied by the sample provider and were not determined by assay-based typing. The paper as a whole reports these results and caveats: How much clinical and demographic metadata was included differed by source and by participant, and the metadata was provided uncurated.

The immunoSEQ Assay, a bias-controlled multiplex PCR, was used to amplify TCRbeta CDR3 regions from genomic DNA. The authors' analysis ran thus. Nucleated cell counts per sample were estimated from amplification of reference gene primers within the assay. To quantify the absolute abundance of each unique TCRbeta CDR3 rearrangement, sequence reads were collapsed and filtered. For each sample, productive Simpson clonality was calculated by taking the square root of Simpson's diversity index across productive rearrangements. The table comes from immuneACCESS by way of TCRdb, which keeps in-frame sequences with V and J called. Part of the clones is missing from these tables; in studies checked, under half for an unresolved V gene and the rest for unknown reasons. V and J calls and clone size are copied from that table; D and trimming were computed from the DNA. In all, the sample holds 120,000 or so clones, and roughly 90% of those were seen once. The top ten clonotypes cover about 4.1% of the sample.

Concerning this clone: The antigen it recognizes is unknown. Base qualities were left out, and no much larger clone turns up one base away.

Collaborating institutions collected whole blood in K2EDTA tubes following their own protocols. Collaborator samples were shipped for TCRbeta analysis as frozen whole blood, isolated PBMCs, or DNA extracted from either sample type. From its cysteine to its phenylalanine, the CDR3 spans 13 amino acids. The kept DNA is CDR3 alone, 39 bases in frame from the first base. Trimming removed 0 bases from V and 8 bases from J, leaving 13 bases between the germline ends. CDR1 GTSNPN and CDR2 SVGIG are derived from the germline V gene (reference sequence). This receptor was identified in a man in his forties or fifties with acute or convalescent COVID-19. The sequencing input was peripheral blood. This sequence uses TRBV30 and TRBJ1-2; there is no confident call for the D gene. The CDR3 region: CAWSVRERSGYTF. The DNA reads as follows: TGTGCCTGGAGTGTCCGCGAGAGGTCGGGCTACACCTTC. Outside the CDR3, residues come from the reference TRBV30 and TRBJ1-2 proteins, so the full variable domain is: SQTIHQWPATLVQPVGSPLSLECTVEGTSNPNLYWYRQAAGRGLQLLFYSVGIGQISSEVPQNLSASRPQDRQFILSSKKLLLSDSGFYLCAWSVRERSGYTFGSGTRLTVV.